The 18 T cell receptor beta chains below come from one sample, sequenced in a study of long-term antiretroviral therapy in people with HIV. An immunoSEQ assay, version v3.0, was performed at survey level. Generated by immunoSEQ multiplex PCR, the TCRdb table keeps only in-frame clones and is missing some. The table has about 13,000 clones, roughly 80% seen once. This specimen consisted of unsorted PBMCs, obtained 1.3 years after starting antiretroviral therapy. The receptor set was obtained from a young woman with HIV.

The chain couples TRBV7-9 to TRBJ1-2, with 7 bases matching TRBD1. The CDR3 spans 16 residues. J was trimmed by 5 bases and V by 5 bases; bases with no gene match: 14. Per germline, CDR1 SEHNR and CDR2 FQNEAQ (reference sequence). The CDR3 DNA reads TGTGCCAGCAGCACAGTCAATACGGGACAGTTATATGGCTACACCTTC. Amino acids: CASSTVNTGQLYGYTF.

V and J are TRBV28 and TRBJ2-1; the match to TRBD2 covers 7 bases. The CDR3 covers 16 residues. With 5 bases clipped from V and 0 bases from J, the junction kept 7 bases outside the gene matches. CDR1 is MDHEN and CDR2 is SYDVKM in the germline V gene. CDR3 nucleotides: TGTGCCAGCAGTAAAAGCGGGACCGACTCCTACAATGAGCAGTTCTTC. This sequence encodes CASSKSGTDSYNEQFF.

This chain uses TRBV29-1 with TRBJ1-1; D is uncertain. The CDR3 covers 10 residues. V was shortened by 5 bases and J by 8 bases, with 9 bases between the two germline ends. Germline V gives CDR1 SQVTM, CDR2 ANQGSEA. CDR3 protein: CSVLRTEAFF. In DNA form, the CDR3 reads TGCAGCGTTCTCAGGACGGAAGCTTTCTTT.

The chain employs TRBV5-1 and TRBJ2-7; perhaps TRBD1 as D (5 bases). CDR3 length: 13 amino acids. The V gene's germline CDR1 is SGHRS and CDR2 YFSETQ. The V end was cut by 2 bases, the J end by 2 bases, with 8 bases between. DNA for the CDR3: TGCGCCAGCAGCTTTGACAGCACCTACGAGCAGTACTTC. Its protein is CASSFDSTYEQYF.

The CDR3 loop reads CASRFKGQGRSPLHF. As DNA, the CDR3 is TGTGCCAGCAGATTTAAGGGACAGGGACGTTCACCCCTCCACTTT. This sequence joins TRBV21-1 and TRBJ1-6; whether TRBD1, the table's D call, matches the DNA was not checked. TRBV21-1 is listed as a pseudogene. CDR3 length equals 15 residues.

The chain recombines TRBV28 with TRBJ2-7; D is uncertain. The V gene lost 4 bases and the J gene lost 4 bases, with 20 bases spanning the gap. The CDR3 runs 16 residues. Germline-derived CDR1 and CDR2 are MDHEN and SYDVKM. The CDR3 here is CASSSLRAENLYEQYF. CDR3 bases: TGTGCCAGCAGTTCCCTTAGGGCGGAGAACCTATACGAGCAGTACTTC.

The chain recombines TRBV10-3 with TRBJ1-2; D is unresolved. The CDR3 runs 14 residues. Between the trimmed V and J ends, which lost 8 bases and 2 bases, there was a span of 15 bases. Germline-derived CDR1 and CDR2 are ENHRY and SYGVKD. CDR3 nucleotide sequence: TGTGCCATCGGAAGCGGAGGCAGGAACTATGGCTACACCTTC. This sequence encodes CAIGSGGRNYGYTF.

The chain has TRBV6-1 and TRBJ2-7, with D uncertain. This CDR3 comprises 15 residues. The V gene's germline CDR1 is MNHNS and CDR2 SASEGT. The V end lost 0 bases, the J end lost 4 bases, and 13 bases lay between the germline ends. For the CDR3, the DNA is TGTGCCAGCAGTGAAGCGTGGCAGATCGCGTACGAGCAGTACTTC. It yields the protein CASSEAWQIAYEQYF.

The V gene is TRBV7-9, the J gene TRBJ2-2; 12 bases line up with TRBD2. Germline V gene sequence: CDR1 SEHNR, CDR2 FQNEAQ (reference sequence). The ends lost 5 bases at V and 3 bases at J; junction bases unmatched: 4. CDR3 length: 16 amino acids. The CDR3 coding sequence is TGTGCCAGCAGCCACAGACTAGCGGGGGACACCGGGGAGCTGTTTTTT. Translating gives CASSHRLAGDTGELFF.

This rearrangement joins TRBV28 to TRBJ2-7, with D tentatively TRBD1 (6 bases). CDR1 is MDHEN, CDR2 SYDVKM, per germline. This CDR3 contains 12 residues. Between the trimmed V and J ends, which lost 6 bases and 3 bases, there was a span of 9 bases. For the CDR3, the DNA is TGTGCCAGCAGAATACAGGGCTACGAGCAGTACTTC. Translated, it gives CASRIQGYEQYF.

V and J are TRBV7-8 and TRBJ2-7, with 7 nucleotides matching TRBD1. Per germline, CDR1 SGHVS and CDR2 FQNEAQ. The V gene end was trimmed by 5 bases and the J gene end by 0 bases; junction bases not matched to a gene: 10. This CDR3 is built from 16 residues. Here the CDR3 DNA reads TGTGCCAGCAGCAGGGGACAGAGAACTAGCTCCTACGAGCAGTACTTC. Residues: CASSRGQRTSSYEQYF.

About this clone: In this CDR3 the conserved last residue, phenylalanine or tryptophan, is missing, so a read error is likely. The DNA is omitted, as the CDR3 cannot be located on it reliably, and the CDR3 follows TCRdb's listing. The chain couples TRBV19 to TRBJ1-1; the table's D gene call, TRBD1, was not cross checked with the DNA. With termini counted, the CDR3 has 12 amino acids. The V gene's germline CDR1 is LNHDA and CDR2 SQIVND (reference sequence). The CDR3 is CASSTRQSPAVV.

This chain joins TRBV7-8 and TRBJ1-5, with D tentatively TRBD1 (5 bases). CDR1 is SGHVS and CDR2 is FQNEAQ in the germline V gene. V gave up 5 bases and J gave up 7 bases, with 12 bases separating them. The CDR3 has 13 residues. CDR3 bases: TGTGCCAGCAGCACAGGCCCGGGGCAGCCCCAGCATTTT. Translating it yields CASSTGPGQPQHF.

The V and J genes are TRBV6-4 and TRBJ1-1; D is unresolved. CDR1 and CDR2 (germline): MRHNA, SNTAGT. The CDR3 sequence is 13 residues long. The V and J ends lost 7 bases and 1 base respectively, with 10 bases between them. The chain's CDR3 is CASKVRENTEAFF. In nucleotides, the CDR3 is TGTGCCAGCAAGGTACGGGAGAACACTGAAGCTTTCTTT.

This rearrangement joins TRBV11-2 to TRBJ1-5; the D is unclear. Trimming shortened V by 0 bases and J by 9 bases, and 9 bases separated the two germline ends. CDR1 is SGHAT and CDR2 is FQNNGV in the germline V gene. The CDR3 is 13 amino acids. CDR3 nucleotides: TGTGCCAGCAGCTTAGAGGGAAGCGGGCCCCAGCATTTT. Translating it yields CASSLEGSGPQHF. Full variable domain (remainder filled in from reference TRBV11-2 and TRBJ1-5): EAGVAQSPRYKIIEKRQSVAFWCNPISGHATLYWYQQILGQGPKLLIQFQNNGVVDDSQLPKDRFSAERLKGVDSTLKIQPAKLEDSAVYLCASSLEGSGPQHFGDGTRLSIL.

The chain employs TRBV15 and TRBJ2-7; D possibly corresponds to TRBD2 (6 bases). The V end was cut by 8 bases, the J end by 4 bases, with 15 bases between. The CDR3 runs to 13 residues. In germline, CDR1 is LNHNV, CDR2 YYDKDF (reference sequence). CDR3: CATQIAGGYEQYF. CDR3 sequence (DNA): TGTGCCACCCAGATTGCCGGGGGTTACGAGCAGTACTTC.

This clone was detected a few times. The V call is TRBV7-2, the J call TRBJ1-1; possible D gene TRBD1, 6 bases. The CDR3 length is 12 residues. Germline V gene sequence: CDR1 SGHTA, CDR2 FQGNSA. The V end lost 1 base, the J end lost 6 bases, and 6 bases lay between the germline ends. The chain's CDR3 is CASSLGGPEAFF. DNA for the CDR3: TGTGCCAGCAGCTTAGGGGGGCCTGAAGCTTTCTTT.

The chain recombines TRBV7-3 with TRBJ1-1, with a weak D call TRBD1 (5 bases). V lost 2 bases to trimming and J lost 5 bases, with 9 bases between them. Germline-derived CDR1 and CDR2 are SGHTA and FQGTGA. This CDR3 contains 13 residues. CDR3 nucleotide sequence: TGTGCCAGCAGCTTAGGGGGAGGGACTGAAGCTTTCTTT. Translating it yields CASSLGGGTEAFF.